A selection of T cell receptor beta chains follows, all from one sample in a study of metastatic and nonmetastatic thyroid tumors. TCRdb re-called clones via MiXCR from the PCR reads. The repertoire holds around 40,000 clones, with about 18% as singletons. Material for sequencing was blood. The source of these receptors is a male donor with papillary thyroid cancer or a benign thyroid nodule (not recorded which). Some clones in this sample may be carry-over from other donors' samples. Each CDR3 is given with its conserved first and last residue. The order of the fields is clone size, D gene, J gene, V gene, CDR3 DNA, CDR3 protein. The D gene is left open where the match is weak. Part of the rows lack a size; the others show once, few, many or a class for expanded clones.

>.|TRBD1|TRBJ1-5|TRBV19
TGTGCCAGTAGTACAAACCAGGGGGTTGAACAGCCCCAGCATTTT
CASSTNQGVEQPQHF
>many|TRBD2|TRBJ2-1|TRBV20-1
TGCAGTGCTAGAGCCCTCGGCCTAGCGGGAACTAGCTCCTACAATGAGCAGTTCTTC
CSARALGLAGTSSYNEQFF
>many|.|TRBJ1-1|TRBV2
TGTGCCAGCAAAACTGAACAGGGGAACACTGAAGCTTTCTTT
CASKTEQGNTEAFF
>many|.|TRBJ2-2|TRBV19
TGTGCCAGTATCCCCCCCGGGGCGCACAAGGGGGAGCTGTTTTTT
CASIPPGAHKGELFF
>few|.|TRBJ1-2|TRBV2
TGTGCCAGCAGTTATGGGGATTTGGACCATGGCTACACCTTC
CASSYGDLDHGYTF
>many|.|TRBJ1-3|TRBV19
TGTGCCAGTAGTATTCAGGGAACTGGAAACACCATATATTTT
CASSIQGTGNTIYF
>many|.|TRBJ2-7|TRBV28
TGTGCCAGCAGTTCCGCGGGCGGGGGCTTTGGGGACGAGCAGTACTTC
CASSSAGGGFGDEQYF
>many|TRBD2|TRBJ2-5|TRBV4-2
TGTGCCAGCAGCCCGGATATAGCGGGAGGAGGGGAGACCCAGTACTTC
CASSPDIAGGGETQYF
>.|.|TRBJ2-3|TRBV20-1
TGCAGTGCTAGGAGGCCAGGGAAAACAGATACGCAGTATTTT
CSARRPGKTDTQYF
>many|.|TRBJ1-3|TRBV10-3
TGTGCCATCAGAAATGACGTCTCTGGAAACACCATGTATTTT
CAIRNDVSGNTMYF
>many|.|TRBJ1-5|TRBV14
TGTGCCAGCAGCCCTTATGAGGGACAGCCCCAGCATTTT
CASSPYEGQPQHF
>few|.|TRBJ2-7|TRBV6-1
TGTGCCAGCGGAATCGGTGGCGGGGCCTACGAGCAGTACTTC
CASGIGGGAYEQYF
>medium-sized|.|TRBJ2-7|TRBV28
TGTGCCAGCAGTTTCCGCTCCTCGTACGAGCAGTACTTC
CASSFRSSYEQYF
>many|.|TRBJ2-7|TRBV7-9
TGTGCCAGCAGCCAGCTACTTTACGAGCAGTACTTC
CASSQLLYEQYF
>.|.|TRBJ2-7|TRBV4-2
TGTGCCAGCAGCCAAGTGAATTCCGGCTACGAGCAGTACTTC
CASSQVNSGYEQYF
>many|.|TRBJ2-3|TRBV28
TGTGCCAGCAGTGCCTTACAGGGTAAGGGCACAGATACGCAGTATTTT
CASSALQGKGTDTQYF
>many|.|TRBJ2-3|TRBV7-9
TGTGCCAGCAGTTCATACGCAGATACGCAGTATTTT
CASSSYADTQYF
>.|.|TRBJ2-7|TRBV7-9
TGTGCCAGCAGCAAGAAGGGATCCCCCTACGAGCAGCACTTC
CASSKKGSPYEQHF
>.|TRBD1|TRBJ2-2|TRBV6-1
TGTGCCAGCACGTCCCAGGGGGTAACCGGGGAGCTGTTTTTT
CASTSQGVTGELFF
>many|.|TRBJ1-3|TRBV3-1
TGTGCCAGCAGCCAGGGAGTAACGTCTGGAAACACCATATATTTT
CASSQGVTSGNTIYF
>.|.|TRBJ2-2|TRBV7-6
TGTGCCAGCAGCCCAGGACTGGCGGACGAGTTGTTTTTT
CASSPGLADELFF
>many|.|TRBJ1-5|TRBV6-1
TGTGCCAGCAGTGAAGGGGTCCGACCGGATCAGCCCCAGCATTTT
CASSEGVRPDQPQHF
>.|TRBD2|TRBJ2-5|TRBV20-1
TGCAGTGCGAAATCCGGGACTAGCGGAACCGAGGGGCCCCAAGAGACCCAGTACTTC
CSAKSGTSGTEGPQETQYF
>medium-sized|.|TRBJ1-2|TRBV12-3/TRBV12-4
TGTGCCAGCAGTTTACAAGGGTATGGCTATGGCTACACCTTC
CASSLQGYGYGYTF
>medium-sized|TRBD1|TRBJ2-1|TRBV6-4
TGTGCCAGCAGTGACTCGGACAGGGTGGTTGGTGAGCAGTTCTTC
CASSDSDRVVGEQFF
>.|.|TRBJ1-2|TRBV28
TGTGCCAGCATAGCGGGGGACTATGGCTACACCTTC
CASIAGDYGYTF
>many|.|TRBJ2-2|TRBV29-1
TGCAGCGTCCAGAGCCCCCTGCGAGCGAACACCGGGGAGCTGTTTTTT
CSVQSPLRANTGELFF
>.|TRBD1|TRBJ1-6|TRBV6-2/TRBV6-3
TGTGCCAGCTGGGACAGGGGTAATTCACCCATACACTTT
CASWDRGNSPIHF
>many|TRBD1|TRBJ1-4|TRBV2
TGTGCCAGCAAACCCGGGACAGCGGATGAAAAACTGTTTTTT
CASKPGTADEKLFF
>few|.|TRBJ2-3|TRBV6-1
TGTGCCAGCAGTGGGCAACTAGCTGACCTCACAGATACGCAGTATTTT
CASSGQLADLTDTQYF
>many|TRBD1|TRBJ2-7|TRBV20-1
TGCAGTGCTAGTTCCGGGACAGGGGGCTTCGAGCAGTACTTC
CSASSGTGGFEQYF
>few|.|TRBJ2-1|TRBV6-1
TGTGCCAGCAGTGCACGGGGAGGTGAGCAGTTCTTC
CASSARGGEQFF
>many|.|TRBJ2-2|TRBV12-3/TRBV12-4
TGTGCCAGCAGTCCCCGGGGGGCGGGGATCAACACCGGGGAGCTGTTTTTT
CASSPRGAGINTGELFF
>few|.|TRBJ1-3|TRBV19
TGTGCCAGTAGTATAGGGGCCTCTGGAAACACCATATATTTT
CASSIGASGNTIYF
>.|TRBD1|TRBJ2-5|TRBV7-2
TGTGCCAGCAGCCTACAGGGGGTAGAGACCCGTTACTTC
CASSLQGVETRYF
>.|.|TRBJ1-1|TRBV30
TGTGCCTGGAGTGTAAGGGGAAACACTGAAGCTTTCTTT
CAWSVRGNTEAFF
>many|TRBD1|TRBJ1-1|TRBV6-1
TGTGCCAGCAGGCAGGACAGGGGGCTAACTGAAGCTTTCTTT
CASRQDRGLTEAFF
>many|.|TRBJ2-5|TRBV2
TGTGCCAGCAGTGATAGGGGGGTCCGGGGAGAGACCCAGTACTTC
CASSDRGVRGETQYF
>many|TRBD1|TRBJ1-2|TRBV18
TGTGCCAGCTCAGCCCCCAGTCGGACAGGCTATGGCTACACCTTC
CASSAPSRTGYGYTF
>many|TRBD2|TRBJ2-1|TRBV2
TGTGCCAGCGCCCCGGGCGCGGGAGTCCACAATGAGCAGTTCTTC
CASAPGAGVHNEQFF
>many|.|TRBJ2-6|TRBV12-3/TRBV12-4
TGTGCCAGCAGTGACAACTCTGGGGCCAACGTCCTGACTTTC
CASSDNSGANVLTF
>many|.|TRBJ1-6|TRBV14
TGTGCCAGTAGCCAACGACGAGCGGGCTCACCCCTCCACTTT
CASSQRRAGSPLHF
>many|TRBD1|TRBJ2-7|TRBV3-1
TGTGCCAGCAGTCCGAGGGGGCAGGGTATCTACGAGCAGTACTTC
CASSPRGQGIYEQYF
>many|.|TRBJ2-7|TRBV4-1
TGCGCCAGCAGCCCTGGGACCTCCGGGAACGAGCAGTACTTC
CASSPGTSGNEQYF
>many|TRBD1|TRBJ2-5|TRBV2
TGTGCCAGCAGCGAGACAGGGGATAACCTGGAGACCCAGTACTTC
CASSETGDNLETQYF
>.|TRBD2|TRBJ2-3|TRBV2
TGTGCCAGCCTCCGGGGGGGCTCGAGCACAGATACGCAGTATTTT
CASLRGGSSTDTQYF
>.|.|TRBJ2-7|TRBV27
TGTGCCAGCAGTTTATCAGGGGGAAATTACGAGCAGTACTTC
CASSLSGGNYEQYF
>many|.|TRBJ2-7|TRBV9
TGTGCCAGCAGCGTAGGGGCCGGGACACCCACCACCGAGCAGTACTTC
CASSVGAGTPTTEQYF
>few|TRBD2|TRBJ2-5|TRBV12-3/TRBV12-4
TGTGCCAGCAGTATGACTAGCGGGAGTGTCCAAGAGACCCAGTACTTC
CASSMTSGSVQETQYF
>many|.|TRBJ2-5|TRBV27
TGTGCCAGCAGTGGGGGTGGGGGGCCTCGGGAGACCCAGTACTTC
CASSGGGGPRETQYF
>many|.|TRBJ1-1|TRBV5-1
TGCGCCAGCAGCTTGGGGCGGTCGAACACTGAAGCTTTCTTT
CASSLGRSNTEAFF
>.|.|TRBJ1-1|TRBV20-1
TGCAGTCTCACCGTGTGGGGGTCCACTGAAGCTTTCTTT
CSLTVWGSTEAFF
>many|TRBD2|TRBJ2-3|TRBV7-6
TGTGCCAGCAGCTTAGTTGGTAGCGGGAGAGTAGATACGCAGTATTTT
CASSLVGSGRVDTQYF
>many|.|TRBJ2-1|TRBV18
TGTGCCAGCTCACCTGTCCCATACAATGAGCAGTTCTTC
CASSPVPYNEQFF
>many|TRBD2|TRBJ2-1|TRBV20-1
TGCAGTGCTCCCCCGGGAGGGACTTTAAACAATGAGCAGTTCTTC
CSAPPGGTLNNEQFF